A single sample is the source of the 11 T cell receptor delta chains below, sequenced in a study of γδ T cells in repeated Plasmodium falciparum infection. TCRdb reprocessed the multiplex PCR reads using CATT. The table includes tens of thousands of delta-chain clones, over 1.5% detected once. Flow sorting of PBMC yielded separate Vgamma9/Vdelta2+ and Vdelta2-negative gammadelta T cell populations for bulk repertoire analysis. Sequencing was performed on gamma-delta T cells from blood. These receptors all come from a pool of human donors (malaria-infected and uninfected, not separated).

On this clone itself: Translating this DNA gives a protein that differs at residue 17 from the TCRdb one, which belongs to a much larger clone; a read error is likely, and the protein shown is this translation. The chain recombines TRDV1 with TRDJ1, with 8 bases that match TRDD3. TCRdb carries no J gene annotation; the J gene was assigned here by matching the DNA with germline. J gave up 0 bases and V 2 bases, and 32 bases lay outside the gene matches. The length of the CDR3 is 25 residues. In germline, CDR1 is TSWWSYY, CDR2 QGS. For the CDR3, the DNA is TGTGCTCTTGGGGAAATTGGCGATGAGTACTTCCTTCCGTACTGGGGGCTCTCGTACACCGATAAACTCATCTTT. Its protein is CALGEIGDEYFLPYWGLSYTDKLIF.

In the case of this clone: The mismatch at residue 14 between this DNA's translation and the TCRdb protein of a much larger clone likely reflects a read error; the protein shown is translated from the DNA. The chain combines TRDV3 with TRDJ1; 10 positions agree with TRDD3. Germline V gives CDR1 TVYSNPD, CDR2 GDNSRS (reference sequence). This CDR3 comprises 16 residues. The DNA for the CDR3 is TGTGCCTTTAATCCCCCTTGCTGGGGGATAACCGATAAACCCATCTTT. Its translation: CAFNPPCWGITDKPIF.

This clone was seen ten or more times. This DNA's translation differs at residue 18 from TCRdb's protein, which comes from a much larger clone; a read error is likely, and the protein shown is translated from the DNA. This rearrangement joins TRDV1 to TRDJ1; TRDD3 aligns across 10 bases. Germline V CDR1 and CDR2: TSWWSYY, QGS. This CDR3 contains 21 residues. The CDR3 nucleotides are TGTGCTCTTGGGGAATGCCACCTAGACCGCGGGGGATACGGGTACACCGATAGACTCATCTTT. It specifies CALGECHLDRGGYGYTDRLIF.

A note on this clone: The mismatch at residue 6 between this DNA's translation and the TCRdb protein of a much larger clone likely reflects a read error; the protein shown is translated from the DNA. V and J are TRDV1 and TRDJ1; D remains ambiguous. This CDR3 has 16 amino acids. Germline-derived CDR1 and CDR2 are TSWWSYY and QGS. V was cut by 1 base and J by 8 bases, with 20 bases left in between. The CDR3 region is CALGEPRVREEDKLIF. The DNA of the CDR3 is TGTGCTCTTGGGGAACCACGGGTCAGGGAAGAGGACAAACTCATCTTT.

The sample holds many counts of this clone. This rearrangement joins TRDV3 to TRDJ1; 10 nucleotides line up with TRDD3. There are 15 residues in the CDR3. V trimming: 0 bases; J trimming: 7 bases; junction bases outside the gene matches: 11. The germline CDR1 and CDR2 sequences are TVYSNPD and GDNSRS (reference sequence). The DNA of the CDR3 is TGTGCCTTTAGAGGCTGGGGGATAACGGGATTTAAACTCATCTTT. As protein: CAFRGWGITGFKLIF.

This clone was seen at least ten times. The protein TCRdb gives is from a much larger clone and does not agree with this DNA's translation at residue 9, likely a read error; the protein shown here comes from the DNA. The sample holds other DNA sequences that translate to the same CDR3. V usage is TRDV1 and J usage is TRDJ1, with TRDD3 identical over 12 bases. CDR1 and CDR2 from the germline V gene are TSWWSYY and QGS. V was clipped by 2 bases and J by 3 bases; unmatched bases: 22. The length of the CDR3 is 22 residues. CDR3 loop: CALGETFGPYEEAGGYADKLIF. Written as DNA, the CDR3 is TGTGCTCTTGGGGAAACATTTGGTCCCTACGAAGAAGCTGGGGGATACGCCGATAAACTCATCTTT.

This clone was counted at least ten times. Since a far larger clone is one base different, this is likely a read error. Other DNA sequences of this sample code for an identical CDR3. The genes are TRDV2 and TRDJ1, with TRDD3 matching over 9 bases. The CDR3 loop spans 17 amino acids. CDR1 and CDR2 (germline): GEAIGNYY, EKD. Trimming took 0 bases from V and 0 from J; bases not matched to a gene: 7. CDR3 sequence reads: CACDTLLGDPYTDKLIF. Written as DNA, the CDR3 is TGTGCCTGTGACACCTTACTGGGGGACCCGTACACCGATAAACTCATCTTT.

This clone has ten or more counts. This probably arose from a read error, given a far larger clone one base away. Other DNA sequences within the sample encode an identical CDR3. This chain links TRDV1 with TRDJ1; D perhaps matches TRDD2 (6 bases). V was shortened by 0 bases and J by 8 bases, with 10 bases between the two germline ends. This CDR3 spans 13 amino acids. Germline V gene data show CDR1 as TSWWSYY and CDR2 as QGS. The CDR3 DNA reads as TGTGCTCTTGGGGAACTAGTCTCCTACAAACTCATCTTT. Residues: CALGELVSYKLIF.

A few counts support this clone. The protein given by TCRdb reflects a much larger clone and differs at residue 12 from this DNA's translation, likely from a read error; the protein shown is the DNA's translation. The rearrangement uses TRDV3 and TRDJ1, with 10 nucleotides matching TRDD3. This CDR3 has 17 residues. V lost 4 bases and J lost 10; bases outside the gene matches: 24. CDR1 is TVYSNPD and CDR2 is GDNSRS in the germline V gene (reference sequence). CDR3 residues: CAYHPPLLWGICRGLIF. DNA for the CDR3: TGTGCCTACCACCCCCCTTTACTCTGGGGGATATGCCGGGGACTCATCTTT. Filled out from reference TRDV3 and TRDJ1, the complete variable domain reads CDKVTQSSPDQTVASGSEVVLLCTYDTVYSNPDLFWYRIRPDYSFQFVFYGDNSRSEGADFTQGRFSVKHILTQKAFHLVISPVRTEDSATYYCAYHPPLLWGICRGLIFGKGTRVTVEP.

Concerning this clone: The protein TCRdb gives is from a much larger clone and does not agree with this DNA's translation at residue 12, likely a read error; the protein shown here comes from the DNA. The chain couples TRDV1 to TRDJ1, with 11 positions matching TRDD3. Germline matching of the DNA provided the J gene here, since TCRdb leaves it blank. Germline V gene sequence: CDR1 TSWWSYY, CDR2 QGS. The trim removed 1 base at V and 0 bases at J, leaving 16 bases unmatched. CDR3 length: 21 residues. Here the CDR3 reads CALGEPFSWGIHSLYTDKLIF. The DNA of the CDR3 is TGTGCTCTTGGGGAACCTTTCAGCTGGGGGATACATTCCCTGTACACCGATAAACTCATCTTT.

The sample holds a few counts of this clone. It is likely a read error: a sequence one base away is far more abundant. Other DNA sequences in this specimen translate into the identical CDR3. The gene calls are TRDV1 and TRDJ1; TRDD3 matches at 7 bases. TCRdb records no J gene; here it was assigned by comparing the DNA to germline. This CDR3 region has 20 residues. Germline V lookup: CDR1 TSWWSYY, CDR2 QGS. Written as DNA, the CDR3 is TGTGCTCTTGGAGAACTAGTACCCTCCAAGTGGGGGACGTACACCGATAAACTCATCTTT. It specifies CALGELVPSKWGTYTDKLIF.